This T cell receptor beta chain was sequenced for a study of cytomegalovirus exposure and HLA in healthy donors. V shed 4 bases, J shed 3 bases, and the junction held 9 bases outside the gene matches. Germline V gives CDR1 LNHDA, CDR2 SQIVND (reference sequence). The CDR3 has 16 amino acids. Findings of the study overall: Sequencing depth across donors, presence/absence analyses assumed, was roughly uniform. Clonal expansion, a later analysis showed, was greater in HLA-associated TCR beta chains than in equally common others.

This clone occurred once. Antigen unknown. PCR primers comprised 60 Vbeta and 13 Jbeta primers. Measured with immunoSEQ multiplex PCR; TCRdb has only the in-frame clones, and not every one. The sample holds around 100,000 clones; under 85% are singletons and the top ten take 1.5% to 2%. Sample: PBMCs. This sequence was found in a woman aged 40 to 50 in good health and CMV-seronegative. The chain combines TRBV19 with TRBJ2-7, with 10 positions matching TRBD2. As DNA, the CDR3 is TGTGCCAGTAGTAGTACCGTGTCTAGCGGGGGCTACGAGCAGTACTTC. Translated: CASSSTVSSGGYEQYF.